Sequencing of this TCR beta chain was carried out in a study of T-cell reconstitution after alpha-beta-depleted transplantation in children. This clonotype was seen more than once but under ten times. Its antigen remains unknown. Study outcomes and limitations: About two months after transplant, alpha-beta T cells reportedly came from several hundred expanded graft clones.

This sample's TCRbeta library carried unique molecular identifier barcodes. MiXCR, applied by TCRdb to the PCR reads, yields one record per CDR3 protein. Of about 210,000 distinct CDR3 sequences listed, over 15% are singletons. The CDR3 is 14 residues long. Germline loops: CDR1 SGHVS, CDR2 FQNEAQ. Trimming shortened V by 7 bases and J by 6 bases, and 17 bases separated the two germline ends. The specimen comprised PBMCs, mostly from graft donor cells, sampled 360 days after TCRalphabeta/CD19-depleted stem cell transplant. The clonotype was recovered from a male patient aged 2 to 9 who had a stem cell transplant for acute lymphoblastic leukemia, so the T cells may come from the graft donor. The rearrangement links TRBV7-8 to TRBJ2-3, with D possibly TRBD2 on 6 matching bases. CDR3 sequence reads: CASKDYPAGDTQYF. Written as DNA, the CDR3 is TGTGCCAGCAAGGACTACCCCGCTGGGGATACGCAGTATTTT.